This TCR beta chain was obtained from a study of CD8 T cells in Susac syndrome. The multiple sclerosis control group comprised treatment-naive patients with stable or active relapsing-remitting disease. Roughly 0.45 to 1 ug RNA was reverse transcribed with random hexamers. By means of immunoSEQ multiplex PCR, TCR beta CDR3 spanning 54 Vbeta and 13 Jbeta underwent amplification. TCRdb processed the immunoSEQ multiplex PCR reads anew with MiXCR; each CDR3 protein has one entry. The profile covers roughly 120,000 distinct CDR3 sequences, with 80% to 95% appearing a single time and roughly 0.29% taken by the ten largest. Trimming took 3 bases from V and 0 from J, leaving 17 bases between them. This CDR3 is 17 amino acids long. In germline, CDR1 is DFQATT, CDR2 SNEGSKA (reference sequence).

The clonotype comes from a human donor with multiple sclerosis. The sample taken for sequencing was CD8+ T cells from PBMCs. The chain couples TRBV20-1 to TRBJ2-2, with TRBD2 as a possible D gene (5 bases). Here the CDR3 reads CSASPPRGLANTGELFF. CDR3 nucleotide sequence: TGCAGTGCTAGTCCCCCCCGAGGGCTAGCGAACACCGGGGAGCTGTTTTTT.